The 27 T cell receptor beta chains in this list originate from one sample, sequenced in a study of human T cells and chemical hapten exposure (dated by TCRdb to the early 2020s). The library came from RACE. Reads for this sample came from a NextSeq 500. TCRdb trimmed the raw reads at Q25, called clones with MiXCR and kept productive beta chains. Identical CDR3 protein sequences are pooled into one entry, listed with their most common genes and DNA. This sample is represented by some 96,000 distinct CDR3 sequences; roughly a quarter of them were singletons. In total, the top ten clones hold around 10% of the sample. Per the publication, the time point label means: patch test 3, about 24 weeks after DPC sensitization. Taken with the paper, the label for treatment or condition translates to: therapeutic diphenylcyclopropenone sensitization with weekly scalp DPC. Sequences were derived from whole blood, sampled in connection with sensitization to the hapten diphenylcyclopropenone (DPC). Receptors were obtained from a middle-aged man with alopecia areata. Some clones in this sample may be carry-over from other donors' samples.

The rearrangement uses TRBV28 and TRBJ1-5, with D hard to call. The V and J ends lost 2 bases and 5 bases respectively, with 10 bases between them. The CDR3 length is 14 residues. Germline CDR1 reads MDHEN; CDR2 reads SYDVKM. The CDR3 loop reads CASSLIAGYQPQHF. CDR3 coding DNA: TGTGCCAGCAGTTTAATCGCAGGCTATCAGCCCCAGCATTTT.

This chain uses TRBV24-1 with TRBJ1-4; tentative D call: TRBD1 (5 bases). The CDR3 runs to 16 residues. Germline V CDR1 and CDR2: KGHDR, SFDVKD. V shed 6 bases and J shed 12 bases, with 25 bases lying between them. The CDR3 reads CATSSSEVSALGELFF. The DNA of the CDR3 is TGTGCCACCAGTTCCTCTGAGGTCTCGGCGTTGGGGGAACTGTTTTTT.

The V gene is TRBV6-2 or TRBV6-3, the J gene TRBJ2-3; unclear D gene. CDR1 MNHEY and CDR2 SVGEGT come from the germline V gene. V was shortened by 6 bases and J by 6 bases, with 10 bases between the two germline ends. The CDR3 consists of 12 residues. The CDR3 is CASRYRRDTQYF. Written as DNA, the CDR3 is TGTGCCAGCAGATATAGGCGGGATACGCAGTATTTT.

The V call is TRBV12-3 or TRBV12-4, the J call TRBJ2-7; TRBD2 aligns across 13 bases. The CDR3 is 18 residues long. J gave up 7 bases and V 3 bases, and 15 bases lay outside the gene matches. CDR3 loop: CASSFYDLGTSGVREQYF. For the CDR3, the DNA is TGTGCCAGCAGTTTTTACGACTTGGGGACTAGCGGGGTAAGAGAGCAGTACTTC.

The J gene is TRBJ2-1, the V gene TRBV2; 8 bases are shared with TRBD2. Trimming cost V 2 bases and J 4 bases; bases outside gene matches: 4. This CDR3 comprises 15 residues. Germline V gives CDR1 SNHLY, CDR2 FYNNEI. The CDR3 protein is CASSERGGSYNEQFF. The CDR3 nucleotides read TGTGCCAGCAGTGAACGGGGGGGCTCGTACAATGAGCAGTTCTTC.

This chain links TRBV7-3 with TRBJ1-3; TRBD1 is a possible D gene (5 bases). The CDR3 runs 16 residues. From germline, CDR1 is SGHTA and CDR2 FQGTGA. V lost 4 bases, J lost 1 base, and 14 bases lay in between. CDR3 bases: TGTGCCAGCAGCTCCGGGGTGGGGGGTTCTGGAAACACCATATATTTT. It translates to CASSSGVGGSGNTIYF.

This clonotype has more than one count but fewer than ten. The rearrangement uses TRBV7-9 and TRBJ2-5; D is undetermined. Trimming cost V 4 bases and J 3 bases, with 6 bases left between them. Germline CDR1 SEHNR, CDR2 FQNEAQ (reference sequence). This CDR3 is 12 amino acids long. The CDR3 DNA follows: TGTGCCAGCAGCTGGGCGGAAGAGACCCAGTACTTC. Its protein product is CASSWAEETQYF.

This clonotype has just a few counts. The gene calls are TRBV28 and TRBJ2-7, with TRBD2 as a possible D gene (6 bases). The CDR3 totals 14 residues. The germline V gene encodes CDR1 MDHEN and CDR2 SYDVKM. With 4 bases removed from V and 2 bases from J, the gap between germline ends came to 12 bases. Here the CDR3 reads CASSSPRETYEQYF. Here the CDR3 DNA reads TGTGCCAGCAGTTCCCCCCGGGAGACCTACGAGCAGTACTTC.

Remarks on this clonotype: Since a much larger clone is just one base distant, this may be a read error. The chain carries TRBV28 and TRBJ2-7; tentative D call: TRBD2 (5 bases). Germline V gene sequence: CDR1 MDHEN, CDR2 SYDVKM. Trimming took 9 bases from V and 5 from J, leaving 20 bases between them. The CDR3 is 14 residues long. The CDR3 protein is CASTSGAEKNEQYF. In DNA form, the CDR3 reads TGTGCCAGTACCTCCGGAGCGGAAAAAAACGAGCAGTACTTC.

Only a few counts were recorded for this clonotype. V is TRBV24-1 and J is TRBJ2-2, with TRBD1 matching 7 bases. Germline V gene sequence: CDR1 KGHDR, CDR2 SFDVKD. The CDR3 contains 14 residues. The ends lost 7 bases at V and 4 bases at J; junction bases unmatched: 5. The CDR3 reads CATSRQGTTGELFF. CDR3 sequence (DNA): TGTGCCACCAGCAGACAGGGCACCACCGGGGAGCTGTTTTTT.

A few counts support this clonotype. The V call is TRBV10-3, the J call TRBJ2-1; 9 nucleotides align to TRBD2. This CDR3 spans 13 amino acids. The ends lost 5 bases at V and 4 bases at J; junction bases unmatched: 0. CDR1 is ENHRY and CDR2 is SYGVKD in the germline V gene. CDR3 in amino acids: CAISTSGYNEQFF. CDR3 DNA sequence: TGTGCCATCAGTACTAGCGGGTACAATGAGCAGTTCTTC.

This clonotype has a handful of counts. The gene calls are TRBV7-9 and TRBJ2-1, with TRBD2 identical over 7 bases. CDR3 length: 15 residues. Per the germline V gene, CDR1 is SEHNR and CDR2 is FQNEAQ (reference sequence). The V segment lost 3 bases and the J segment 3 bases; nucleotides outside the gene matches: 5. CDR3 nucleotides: TGTGCCAGCAGCTTCAGCGGGACGGACTACAATGAGCAGTTCTTC. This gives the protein CASSFSGTDYNEQFF.

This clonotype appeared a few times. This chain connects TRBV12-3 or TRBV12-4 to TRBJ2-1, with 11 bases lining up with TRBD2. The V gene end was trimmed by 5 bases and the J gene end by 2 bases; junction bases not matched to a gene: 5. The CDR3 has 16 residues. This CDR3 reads CASSNRLAGTYNEQFF. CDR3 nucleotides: TGTGCCAGCAGTAACCGACTAGCGGGAACCTACAATGAGCAGTTCTTC.

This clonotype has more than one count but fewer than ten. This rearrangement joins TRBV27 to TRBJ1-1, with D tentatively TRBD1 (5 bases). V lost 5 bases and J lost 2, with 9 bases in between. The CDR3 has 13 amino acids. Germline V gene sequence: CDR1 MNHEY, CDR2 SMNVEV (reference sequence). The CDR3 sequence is CASSVGDNTEAFF. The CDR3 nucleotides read TGTGCCAGCAGTGTGGGGGACAACACTGAAGCTTTCTTT.

This CDR3 is CASSFAGQGPYEQYF. The CDR3 DNA follows: TGTGCCAGCAGTTTCGCCGGCCAGGGCCCCTACGAGCAGTACTTC. This chain links TRBV12-3 or TRBV12-4 with TRBJ2-7; a weak D match, TRBD1 (5 bases). The V end was cut by 3 bases, the J end by 2 bases, with 14 bases between. The CDR3 has 15 residues.

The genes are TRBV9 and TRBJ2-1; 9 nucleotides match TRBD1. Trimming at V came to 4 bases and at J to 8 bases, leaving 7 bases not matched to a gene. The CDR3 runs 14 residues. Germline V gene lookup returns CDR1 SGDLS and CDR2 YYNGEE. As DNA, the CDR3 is TGTGCCAGCAGCATTCGGGACAGGGCCCATGAGCAGTTCTTC. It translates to CASSIRDRAHEQFF.

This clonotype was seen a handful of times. CDR3 in amino acids: CAISETKGTSGSSSWDTQYF. The CDR3 DNA reads TGTGCCATCAGTGAGACGAAGGGGACTAGCGGGAGTTCGAGTTGGGATACGCAGTATTTT. The chain uses TRBV10-3 and TRBJ2-3; 14 nucleotides line up with TRBD2. The junction had 16 bases not matched to a gene; V was cut back by 2 bases and J by 6 bases. The CDR3 covers 20 residues. CDR1 is ENHRY, CDR2 SYGVKD, per germline.

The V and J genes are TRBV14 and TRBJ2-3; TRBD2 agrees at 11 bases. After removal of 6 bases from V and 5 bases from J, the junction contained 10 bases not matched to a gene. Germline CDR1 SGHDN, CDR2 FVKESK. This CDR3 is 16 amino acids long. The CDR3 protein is CASSFGLAGPGDTQYF. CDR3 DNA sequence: TGTGCCAGCAGTTTCGGACTAGCGGGTCCGGGAGATACGCAGTATTTT.

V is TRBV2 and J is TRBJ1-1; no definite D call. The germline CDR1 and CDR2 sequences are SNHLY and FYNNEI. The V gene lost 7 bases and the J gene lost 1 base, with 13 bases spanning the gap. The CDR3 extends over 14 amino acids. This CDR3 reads CASMGIPPNTEAFF. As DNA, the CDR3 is TGTGCCAGCATGGGCATACCGCCGAACACTGAAGCTTTCTTT.

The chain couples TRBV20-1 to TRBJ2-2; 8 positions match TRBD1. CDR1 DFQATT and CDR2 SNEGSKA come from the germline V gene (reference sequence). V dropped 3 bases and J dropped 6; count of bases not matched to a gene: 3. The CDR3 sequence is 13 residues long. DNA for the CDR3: TGCAGTGCTAGGGACAGGGTAGCCGGGGAGCTGTTTTTT. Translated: CSARDRVAGELFF.

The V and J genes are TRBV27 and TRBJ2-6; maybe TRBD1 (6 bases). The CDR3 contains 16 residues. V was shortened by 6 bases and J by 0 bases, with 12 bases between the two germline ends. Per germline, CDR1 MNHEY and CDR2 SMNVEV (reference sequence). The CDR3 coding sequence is TGTGCCAGCAGGGGGGCGACAGTCTCTGGGGCCAACGTCCTGACTTTC. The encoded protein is CASRGATVSGANVLTF.

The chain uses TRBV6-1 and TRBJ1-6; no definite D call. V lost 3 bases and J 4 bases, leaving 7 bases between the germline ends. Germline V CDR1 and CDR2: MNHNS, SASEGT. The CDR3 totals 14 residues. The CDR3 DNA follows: TGTGCCAGCAGTGAGAGTCAGTATAATTCACCCCTCCACTTT. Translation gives CASSESQYNSPLHF.

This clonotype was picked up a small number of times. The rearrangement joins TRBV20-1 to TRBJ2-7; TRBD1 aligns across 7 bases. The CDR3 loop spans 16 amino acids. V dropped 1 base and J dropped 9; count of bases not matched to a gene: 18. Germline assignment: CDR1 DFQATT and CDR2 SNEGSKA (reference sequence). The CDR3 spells CSARGFRDSPPRRQYF. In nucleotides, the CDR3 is TGCAGTGCTAGAGGGTTTAGGGACAGTCCTCCTCGTAGGCAGTACTTC.

CDR3 loop: CASSMTGNQPQHF. CDR3 in DNA: TGTGCCAGCAGTATGACAGGGAATCAGCCCCAGCATTTT. V is TRBV12-3 or TRBV12-4 and J is TRBJ1-5, with 7 bases fitting TRBD1. CDR3 length: 13 residues. V was clipped by 5 bases and J by 4 bases; unmatched bases: 2.

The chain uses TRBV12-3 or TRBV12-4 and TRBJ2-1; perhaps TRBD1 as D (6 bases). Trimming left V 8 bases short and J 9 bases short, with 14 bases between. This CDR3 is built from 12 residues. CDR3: CASFYRATEQFF. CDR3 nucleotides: TGTGCCAGCTTTTACAGGGCTACTGAGCAGTTCTTC.

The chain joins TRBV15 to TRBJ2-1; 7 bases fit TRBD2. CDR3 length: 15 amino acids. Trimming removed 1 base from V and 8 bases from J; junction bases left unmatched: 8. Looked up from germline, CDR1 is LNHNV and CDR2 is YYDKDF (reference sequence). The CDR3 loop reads CATSRGAGISDEQFF. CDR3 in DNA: TGTGCCACCAGCAGAGGAGCGGGAATAAGCGATGAGCAGTTCTTC.

The DNA of the CDR3 is TGTGCCAGCAGCTATGAGGGACTAGCGGGAGGCCTTGGCACAGATACGCAGTATTTT. Amino acids: CASSYEGLAGGLGTDTQYF. The chain joins TRBV12-3 or TRBV12-4 to TRBJ2-3; 15 bases are shared with TRBD2. V shed 6 bases, J shed 1 base, and the junction held 11 bases outside the gene matches. The CDR3 covers 19 residues.